This T cell receptor (beta chain) was identified during a study of shared T cell receptors in the human thymus. Clones were read by immunoSEQ multiplex PCR, and TCRdb kept only the in-frame ones, dropping some. The table has hundreds of thousands of clones, 85% to 90% seen once. This CDR3 region has 14 residues. In germline, CDR1 is WSHSY, CDR2 SAAADI. Deletions cut 3 bases from V and 6 bases from J, with 13 bases between. The same specimen was also included in a second study, on human thymus T cells. That source adds: Resections from corrective heart surgery supplied the thymus tissue.

Sequencing used thymocytes. The chain links TRBV10-2 to TRBJ2-3; perhaps TRBD2 as D (5 bases). This sequence originates from a boy younger than two with a congenital heart defect. In nucleotides, the CDR3 is TGCGCCAGCAGTGACCGGGGTTCGGGGGATACGCAGTATTTT. This codes for CASSDRGSGDTQYF.